This T cell receptor (beta chain) appears in the sequencing data of a study of blood T cells in healthy people across ages. Study-wide results and limits: Naive T cell percentage and TCR beta diversity correlated strongly.

A second about 6 to 11 cycle PCR used barcoded and J-beta primers. Each CDR3 protein is one row after TCRdb ran MiXCR on the 5' RACE reads. The repertoire holds around 1.5 million distinct CDR3 sequences, with approximately 59% as singletons. This clonotype was detected once. Its target is not known. The CDR3 consists of 10 residues. Looked up from germline, CDR1 is SGHNT and CDR2 is YYREEE (reference sequence). The chain carries TRBV5-4 and TRBJ2-4; D is ambiguous. Judging by the DNA end, TRBJ2-7 fits better; the J call may be wrong. The sequence was obtained from a man younger than 35 in good health. Material for sequencing was blood. The CDR3 protein is CASWRHEQYF. CDR3 DNA: TGTGCCAGTTGGCGCCACGAGCAGTACTTC.